These 24 T cell receptor beta chains were sequenced from one sample in a study of cytomegalovirus exposure and HLA in healthy donors (dated by TCRdb to about 2017). The library relied on the immunoSEQ multiplex PCR assay. The multiplex PCR relied on a mix of 60 forward primers for TCR Vbeta segments and 13 reverse primers for TCR Jbeta segments. TCRdb retrieved this table from immuneACCESS and kept in-frame rearrangements only. Not all clones are present; in checked studies, unresolved V genes account for under half, and no reason is known for the remainder. Across this sample there are 80,000 or so clones, with 77% seen only once. The ten largest clones represent 2.5% to 3% of the sample. Sample: PBMCs. The receptors were sampled from a man aged 45-65 years in good health and CMV-seropositive.

J is TRBJ2-6 and V is TRBV9, with 9 nucleotides matching TRBD1. Germline CDR1 is SGDLS and CDR2 is YYNGEE. The ends lost 0 bases at V and 1 base at J; junction bases unmatched: 2. The CDR3 length is 17 residues. In nucleotides, the CDR3 is TGTGCCAGCAGCGTAGACGACAGGGGGTCTGGGGCCAACGTCCTGACTTTC. Residues: CASSVDDRGSGANVLTF.

The CDR3 DNA is TGTGCCAGTAATCCGACATTTAGCAATCAGCCCCAGCATTTT. Its translation is CASNPTFSNQPQHF. The rearrangement links TRBV19 to TRBJ1-5; D not certain. The CDR3 runs 14 residues. Per germline, CDR1 LNHDA and CDR2 SQIVND (reference sequence). With 7 bases removed from V and 0 bases from J, the gap between germline ends came to 10 bases.

The chain couples TRBV4-2 to TRBJ1-2; 7 nucleotides match TRBD1. The CDR3 runs to 15 residues. Germline V gives CDR1 LGHNA, CDR2 YNFKEQ. J lost 4 bases, V lost 6 bases, and 11 bases had no gene match. CDR3 region: CASSTDQGVVYGYTF. Here the CDR3 DNA reads TGTGCCAGCAGTACCGATCAGGGGGTGGTCTATGGCTACACCTTC.

The chain uses TRBV6-5 and TRBJ2-1; no clear D. The V gene's germline CDR1 is MNHEY and CDR2 SVGAGI. This CDR3 spans 11 amino acids. Trimming cost V 2 bases and J 10 bases, with 6 bases left between them. CDR3 in DNA: TGTGCCAGCAGTTACAAAGCGGAGCAGTTCTTC. It codes for CASSYKAEQFF.

The chain joins TRBV13 to TRBJ2-1; 8 positions agree with TRBD1. Germline-derived CDR1 and CDR2 are PRHDT and FYEKMQ (reference sequence). Losses at the gene ends were 5 bases for V and 4 bases for J; bases not matched to a gene: 22. The CDR3 spans 20 residues. The CDR3 region is CASSPTPQGAEGSEYNEQFF. The CDR3 coding sequence is TGTGCCAGCAGCCCCACACCCCAGGGGGCGGAGGGGAGCGAATACAATGAGCAGTTCTTC.

This clone was picked up a small number of times. The rearrangement joins TRBV19 to TRBJ2-1; weak D call: TRBD2 (6 bases). The germline V and J ends were trimmed by 6 bases and 6 bases, with 15 bases remaining between them. This CDR3 contains 14 residues. Germline V CDR1 and CDR2: LNHDA, SQIVND (reference sequence). CDR3 loop: CASRAGGTFNEQFF. For the CDR3, the DNA is TGTGCCAGTAGGGCCGGAGGGACCTTCAATGAGCAGTTCTTC.

V usage is TRBV7-9 and J usage is TRBJ2-7; D may be TRBD1 (6 bases). The V end was cut by 2 bases, the J end by 4 bases, with 12 bases between. Germline V gene data show CDR1 as SEHNR and CDR2 as FQNEAQ (reference sequence). The CDR3 has 14 residues. CDR3 sequence reads: CASSLSGARYEQYF. CDR3 DNA sequence: TGTGCCAGCAGCTTATCAGGGGCTAGGTACGAGCAGTACTTC.

The gene calls are TRBV27 and TRBJ2-7, with D perhaps TRBD2 (6 bases). Germline CDR1 MNHEY, CDR2 SMNVEV (reference sequence). This CDR3 has 14 residues. CDR3 DNA sequence: TGTCCCGATGACCGGGACTCCTTACCCTACGAGCAGTACTTC. Protein sequence: CPDDRDSLPYEQYF.

The V gene is TRBV14, the J gene TRBJ2-3; 8 bases line up with TRBD1. CDR1 and CDR2 from the germline V gene are SGHDN and FVKESK. The CDR3 spans 14 residues. Unmatched junction bases numbered 8, after V lost 1 base and J lost 11 bases. The CDR3 DNA reads TGTGCCAGCAGCCAAGGGACAGGGTGGTTTGAGCAGTATTTT. Translating it yields CASSQGTGWFEQYF.

This clone was seen a handful of times. At one end the junction does not follow the germline gene, possibly because of a read error. The chain carries TRBV19 and TRBJ2-6; 7 bases are a match to TRBD1. The length of the CDR3 is 16 residues. Germline V lookup: CDR1 LNHDA, CDR2 SQIVND (reference sequence). Here the CDR3 reads CASSLTGVSGANGLTF. The DNA for the CDR3 is TGTGCCAGTAGCCTTACAGGGGTCTCTGGGGCCAACGGCCTGACTTTC.

The rearrangement uses TRBV2 and TRBJ2-5, with D tentatively TRBD2 (5 bases). The V gene's germline CDR1 is SNHLY and CDR2 FYNNEI. Between the trimmed V and J ends, which lost 3 bases and 5 bases, there was a span of 16 bases. This CDR3 spans 15 amino acids. The CDR3 here is CASSDRGRDFETQYF. For the CDR3, the DNA is TGTGCCAGCAGTGACCGGGGAAGGGATTTTGAGACCCAGTACTTC.

The gene calls are TRBV18 and TRBJ2-1; the match to TRBD2 covers 9 bases. The CDR3 consists of 17 residues. With V trimmed by 1 base and J by 7 bases, 11 bases remained unmatched. Germline values: CDR1 KGHSH, CDR2 LQKENI. CDR3 coding DNA: TGTGCCAGCTCACCACTCTCTAGCGGGACGGGCGTGAATGAGCAGTTCTTC. Residues: CASSPLSSGTGVNEQFF.

The V call is TRBV5-1, the J call TRBJ2-4; the match to TRBD1 covers 9 bases. Germline CDR1 reads SGHRS; CDR2 reads YFSETQ. The CDR3 has 16 amino acids. The trim removed 4 bases at V and 0 bases at J, leaving 5 bases unmatched. The CDR3 loop reads CASSPGQGLAKNIQYF. CDR3 bases: TGCGCCAGCAGCCCGGGACAGGGACTAGCCAAAAACATTCAGTACTTC.

As concerns this clone: Additional DNA sequences in this sample encode the identical CDR3. J is TRBJ2-7 and V is TRBV4-1; 11 bases fit TRBD2. The CDR3 has 14 amino acids. Unmatched junction bases numbered 2, after V lost 3 bases and J lost 4 bases. Per germline, CDR1 MGHRA and CDR2 YSYEKL. In nucleotides, the CDR3 is TGCGCCAGCAGCCAGGGGACTAGCGGTTACGAGCAGTACTTC. It is translated as CASSQGTSGYEQYF.

V gene TRBV15 combines with J gene TRBJ2-7, with 8 positions matching TRBD1. Germline V gene sequence: CDR1 LNHNV, CDR2 YYDKDF (reference sequence). J was trimmed by 0 bases and V by 5 bases; bases with no gene match: 6. The length of the CDR3 is 15 residues. As DNA, the CDR3 is TGTGCCACCAGCGCCGACAGGGGCCCCTCCTACGAGCAGTACTTC. Translating it yields CATSADRGPSYEQYF.

As to this clone: An end of the junction does not agree with germline; a read error may underlie this. The chain combines TRBV9 with TRBJ2-3; D not resolved. The CDR3 has 15 amino acids. The germline V gene has CDR1 SGDLS and CDR2 YYNGEE. The CDR3 spells CASTVAVAHTDTQYF. CDR3 bases: TGTGCCAGCACCGTAGCAGTAGCCCACACAGATACGCAGTATTTT.

This clone was counted a few times. The J gene is TRBJ2-3, the V gene TRBV9; 7 nucleotides agree with TRBD1. The V segment lost 3 bases and the J segment 6 bases; nucleotides outside the gene matches: 7. The CDR3 sequence is 14 residues long. Per germline, CDR1 SGDLS and CDR2 YYNGEE. CDR3 sequence: CASSASTGVDTQYF. CDR3 sequence (DNA): TGTGCCAGCAGCGCCTCTACAGGGGTGGATACGCAGTATTTT.

The chain is built from TRBV7-9 and TRBJ2-3; no clear D. The CDR3 extends over 11 amino acids. The germline V gene has CDR1 SEHNR and CDR2 FQNEAQ (reference sequence). Trimming pared 3 bases from V and 6 bases from J, leaving 4 bases between. CDR3 DNA sequence: TGTGCCAGCAGCTTTTCTGATACGCAGTATTTT. Residues: CASSFSDTQYF.

V and J are TRBV19 and TRBJ1-1; 10 bases map to TRBD1. The CDR3 consists of 16 residues. The junction had 15 bases not matched to a gene; V was cut back by 4 bases and J by 10 bases. CDR1 is LNHDA and CDR2 is SQIVND in the germline V gene (reference sequence). CDR3 sequence: CASSTRDRGAPGAAFF. The DNA of the CDR3 is TGTGCCAGTAGTACTCGGGACAGGGGTGCCCCAGGGGCAGCTTTCTTT.

The rearrangement links TRBV6-5 to TRBJ1-5; tentative D call: TRBD1 (5 bases). Germline values: CDR1 MNHEY, CDR2 SVGAGI. V lost 5 bases and J lost 2, with 13 bases in between. This CDR3 region has 15 residues. CDR3 residues: CASSVPGGRNQPQHF. The CDR3 region has the DNA TGTGCCAGCAGTGTCCCGGGGGGTCGCAATCAGCCCCAGCATTTT.

The V gene is TRBV7-2, the J gene TRBJ2-1; 7 bases are a match to TRBD2. The length of the CDR3 is 12 residues. Trimming at V came to 5 bases and at J to 12 bases, leaving 7 bases not matched to a gene. Germline values: CDR1 SGHTA, CDR2 FQGNSA. CDR3 amino acids: CASSPAGVAQFF. CDR3 bases: TGTGCCAGCAGCCCGGCGGGGGTGGCGCAGTTCTTC.

V gene TRBV6-1 combines with J gene TRBJ1-2, with TRBD1 matching 9 bases. Unmatched junction bases numbered 2, after V lost 2 bases and J lost 1 base. The CDR3 sequence is 15 residues long. Per the germline V gene, CDR1 is MNHNS and CDR2 is SASEGT. CDR3 amino acids: CASSEPGQGNYGYTF. For the CDR3, the DNA is TGTGCCAGCAGTGAACCGGGACAGGGTAACTATGGCTACACCTTC.

This clone was seen a handful of times. The chain is built from TRBV28 and TRBJ1-5, with D perhaps TRBD1 (5 bases). Germline V CDR1 and CDR2: MDHEN, SYDVKM. The CDR3 covers 15 residues. V lost 4 bases and J lost 2, with 12 bases in between. CDR3 amino acids: CASSSQGVGNQPQHF. The CDR3 DNA reads as TGTGCCAGCAGTTCGCAGGGCGTTGGCAATCAGCCCCAGCATTTT.

This clone was recorded a few times. The CDR3 is CASSVGISGGADTQYF. The CDR3 DNA follows: TGTGCCAGCAGCGTAGGAATTAGCGGTGGGGCAGATACGCAGTATTTT. The rearrangement joins TRBV9 to TRBJ2-3; possibly TRBD2 for D (6 bases). Germline V gene lookup returns CDR1 SGDLS and CDR2 YYNGEE. The CDR3 covers 16 residues. Trimming took 0 bases from V and 4 from J, leaving 15 bases between them.